Below are 19 T cell receptor beta chains sequenced from a single sample in a study of cytomegalovirus exposure and HLA in healthy donors. Researchers ran the PCR with 60 Vbeta and 13 Jbeta primers. The method was immunoSEQ multiplex PCR; TCRdb's version includes in-frame clones alone and lacks a portion of them. Of some 140,000 clones listed, about four fifths are singletons. Sample: PBMCs. The source of these receptors is a male donor in good health and CMV-seronegative.

This clone has a single count. The chain carries TRBV18 and TRBJ1-1, with D perhaps TRBD1 (6 bases). V was pared by 6 bases and J by 3 bases, with 17 bases between. Germline V lookup: CDR1 KGHSH, CDR2 LQKENI. The CDR3 extends over 15 amino acids. The CDR3 DNA reads as TGTGCCAGCTCCCCCCGGACGAACAGGGACACTGAAGCTTTCTTT. It encodes CASSPRTNRDTEAFF.

The chain combines TRBV6-4 with TRBJ2-1; the match to TRBD2 covers 13 bases. Losses at the gene ends were 3 bases for V and 7 bases for J; bases not matched to a gene: 6. The CDR3 is 16 amino acids. Germline V gene data show CDR1 as MRHNA and CDR2 as SNTAGT. CDR3 coding DNA: TGTGCCAGCAGTGAGTGGACTAGCGGGGGTCGGAATGAGCAGTTCTTC. Protein: CASSEWTSGGRNEQFF.

The chain links TRBV19 to TRBJ1-2; D remains ambiguous. The CDR3 has 12 amino acids. V was shortened by 5 bases and J by 5 bases, with 9 bases between the two germline ends. Per the germline V gene, CDR1 is LNHDA and CDR2 is SQIVND (reference sequence). The CDR3 nucleotides are TGTGCCAGTAGTCAACGGTTATATGGCTACACCTTC. Protein product: CASSQRLYGYTF.

The chain combines TRBV15 with TRBJ2-3; D not resolved. Trimming left V 0 bases short and J 4 bases short, with 11 bases between. CDR3 length: 15 residues. The germline gives CDR1 LNHNV, CDR2 YYDKDF (reference sequence). The chain's CDR3 is CATSRDQAPSDTQYF. The CDR3 DNA reads TGTGCCACCAGCAGAGATCAAGCCCCCTCAGATACGCAGTATTTT.

The gene calls are TRBV29-1 and TRBJ2-7; 7 positions agree with TRBD2. Germline loops: CDR1 SQVTM, CDR2 ANQGSEA. The CDR3 extends over 14 amino acids. V lost 6 bases, J lost 6 bases, and 14 bases stayed unmatched. CDR3 amino acids: CSVGGVMGGGEQYF. The CDR3 DNA reads as TGCAGCGTGGGGGGGGTGATGGGGGGAGGCGAGCAGTACTTC.

This chain connects TRBV30 to TRBJ1-6, with D unresolved. Trimming shortened V by 3 bases and J by 10 bases, and 13 bases separated the two germline ends. This CDR3 contains 13 residues. Per the germline V gene, CDR1 is GTSNPN and CDR2 is SVGIG (reference sequence). The DNA of the CDR3 is TGTGCCTGGAGGAATTCTCTGAGGTCACCCCTCCACTTT. Translation: CAWRNSLRSPLHF.

The chain couples TRBV6-5 to TRBJ1-3, with D unclear. The ends were cut back, 4 bases at V and 1 base at J, with 8 bases in the middle. Germline CDR1 MNHEY, CDR2 SVGAGI. CDR3 length: 14 residues. CDR3 loop: CASSSATSGNTIYF. The CDR3 DNA follows: TGTGCCAGCAGTTCCGCCACATCTGGAAACACCATATATTTT.

The rearrangement joins TRBV6-5 to TRBJ1-6; D remains unclear. The CDR3 has 15 residues. Trimming left V 6 bases short and J 6 bases short, with 15 bases between. From germline, CDR1 is MNHEY and CDR2 SVGAGI. The chain's CDR3 is CASRATGVRNSPLHF. The CDR3 DNA reads TGTGCCAGCAGGGCCACGGGTGTTCGTAATTCACCCCTCCACTTT.

This chain links TRBV30 with TRBJ1-4; 7 bases line up with TRBD1. Germline loops: CDR1 GTSNPN, CDR2 SVGIG (reference sequence). With V trimmed by 5 bases and J by 8 bases, 11 bases remained unmatched. This CDR3 contains 14 residues. CDR3 nucleotides: TGTGCCTGGGGAACGAGGGGGCGAGGGGAAAAACTGTTTTTT. Translating it yields CAWGTRGRGEKLFF. The full variable domain, with the rest looked up from reference TRBV30 and TRBJ1-4, is SQTIHQWPATLVQPVGSPLSLECTVEGTSNPNLYWYRQAAGRGLQLLFYSVGIGQISSEVPQNLSASRPQDRQFILSSKKLLLSDSGFYLCAWGTRGRGEKLFFGSGTQLSVL.

The CDR3 here is CASSLEGNTYNEQFF. In DNA form, the CDR3 reads TGCGCCAGCAGCTTGGAGGGGAACACCTACAATGAGCAGTTCTTC. V usage is TRBV5-1 and J usage is TRBJ2-1; TRBD1 is a possible D gene (5 bases). V lost 0 bases and J lost 2, with 9 bases in between. CDR1 is SGHRS and CDR2 is YFSETQ in the germline V gene. This CDR3 comprises 15 residues.

The rearrangement joins TRBV25-1 to TRBJ2-2; TRBD1 aligns across 8 bases. This CDR3 has 18 residues. Germline values: CDR1 MGHDK, CDR2 SYGVNS. V gave up 1 base and J gave up 5 bases; unmatched junction bases: 12. The CDR3 here is CASSESNGAGGWTGELFF. The CDR3 DNA is TGTGCCAGCAGTGAATCCAATGGGGCAGGGGGCTGGACCGGGGAGCTGTTTTTT.

The V gene is TRBV13, the J gene TRBJ1-3; D perhaps matches TRBD1 (5 bases). V lost 8 bases to trimming and J lost 2 bases, with 10 bases between them. Per germline, CDR1 PRHDT and CDR2 FYEKMQ (reference sequence). The CDR3 runs to 13 residues. In DNA, the CDR3 is TGTGCCAGCGGGGGGGAAGCTGGAAACACCATATATTTT. Residues: CASGGEAGNTIYF.

The chain joins TRBV7-9 to TRBJ2-1, with 7 bases identical to TRBD1. Germline CDR1 SEHNR, CDR2 FQNEAQ (reference sequence). There are 14 residues in the CDR3. The V gene end was trimmed by 7 bases and the J gene end by 5 bases; junction bases not matched to a gene: 8. Written as DNA, the CDR3 is TGTGCCAGCAATAACTGGGACAGCCACAATGAGCAGTTCTTC. Its translation: CASNNWDSHNEQFF.

The rearrangement uses TRBV5-1 and TRBJ1-6; 7 bases match TRBD1. Germline V gene data show CDR1 as SGHRS and CDR2 as YFSETQ. V shed 0 bases and J 4 bases; nucleotides not matched to a gene: 10. This CDR3 has 18 amino acids. The CDR3 DNA sequence: TGCGCCAGCAGCTTGGAGGGACAGCTTCCCAATTATAATTCACCCCTCCACTTT. Translating gives CASSLEGQLPNYNSPLHF.

The CDR3 DNA is TGTGCCAGCATCCCGACTAGCGGGGGGGAGACCCAGTACTTC. Residues: CASIPTSGGETQYF. V is TRBV6-5 and J is TRBJ2-5, with 13 bases identical to TRBD2. J lost 5 bases, V lost 7 bases, and 4 bases had no gene match. Germline CDR1 reads MNHEY; CDR2 reads SVGAGI. CDR3 length: 14 amino acids.

The rearrangement joins TRBV27 to TRBJ2-6, with D possibly TRBD1 on 5 matching bases. V dropped 6 bases and J dropped 1 base, with 10 bases sitting between them. Looked up from germline, CDR1 is MNHEY and CDR2 is SMNVEV (reference sequence). The CDR3 consists of 15 residues. Here the CDR3 reads CASSFRVSGANVLTF. The CDR3 bases are TGTGCCAGCAGCTTCAGGGTATCTGGGGCCAACGTCCTGACTTTC.

Turning to this clone: Within the sample, other DNA sequences also encode this same CDR3. The genes are TRBV9 and TRBJ1-5, with no clear D. The CDR3 covers 15 residues. Between the trimmed V and J ends, which lost 0 bases and 0 bases, there was a span of 7 bases. The germline CDR1 and CDR2 sequences are SGDLS and YYNGEE. The chain's CDR3 is CASSVGGDSNQPQHF. The CDR3 DNA reads as TGTGCCAGCAGCGTAGGGGGAGATAGCAATCAGCCCCAGCATTTT.

This clone occurred once. The chain couples TRBV7-2 to TRBJ1-1; D ambiguous. Deletions cut 4 bases from V and 2 bases from J, with 17 bases between. The CDR3 length is 16 residues. In germline, CDR1 is SGHTA, CDR2 FQGNSA. CDR3 protein: CASSSRRGGANTEAFF. The CDR3 DNA reads TGTGCCAGCAGCTCTAGGCGGGGAGGCGCTAACACTGAAGCTTTCTTT.

The chain carries TRBV2 and TRBJ2-1; TRBD2 matches at 12 bases. V shed 8 bases, J shed 4 bases, and the junction held 3 bases outside the gene matches. Germline CDR1 and CDR2: SNHLY and FYNNEI. There are 14 residues in the CDR3. The CDR3 sequence is CASELAGGYNEQFF. In DNA, the CDR3 is TGTGCCAGCGAACTAGCGGGGGGTTACAATGAGCAGTTCTTC.